This T cell receptor (beta chain) was sequenced during a study of blood T cell repertoires in COVID-19. In the study overall: Both acute and convalescent COVID-19 samples were obtained from the United States, Italy and Spain. PBMCs, B-cell-depleted T cells, or T cells were the source of the cDNA or gDNA that made up the material.

There are 16 residues in the CDR3. Per germline, CDR1 SGHNT and CDR2 YENEEA. The V gene end was trimmed by 0 bases and the J gene end by 5 bases; junction bases not matched to a gene: 7. Authors' analysis steps: Counts of nucleated cells, estimated from reference gene primer amplification, were obtained. Repertoires were generated with immunoSEQ multiplex PCR, while TCRdb's copy carries only in-frame clones and drops some. V and J calls and clone size are copied from that table; D and trimming were computed from the DNA. The table records hundreds of thousands of clones, around 90% of them present only once.

The sequencing input was peripheral blood. The TCR comes from a man between 18 and 29 years old with active or convalescent COVID-19. The chain uses TRBV11-3 and TRBJ2-1; 7 bases match TRBD2. CDR3 amino acids: CASSLDPGLVNNEQFF. The CDR3 nucleotides read TGTGCCAGCAGCTTAGATCCCGGACTAGTAAACAATGAGCAGTTCTTC.